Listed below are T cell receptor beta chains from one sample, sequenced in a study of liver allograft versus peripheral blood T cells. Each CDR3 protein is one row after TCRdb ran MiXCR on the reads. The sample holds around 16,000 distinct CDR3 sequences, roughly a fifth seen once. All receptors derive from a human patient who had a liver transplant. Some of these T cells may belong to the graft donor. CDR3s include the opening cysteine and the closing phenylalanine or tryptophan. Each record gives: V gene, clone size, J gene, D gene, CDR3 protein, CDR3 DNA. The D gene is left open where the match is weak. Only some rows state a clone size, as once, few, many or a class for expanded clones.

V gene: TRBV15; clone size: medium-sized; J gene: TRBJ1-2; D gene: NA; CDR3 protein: CATSFQLRTVRGYGYTF; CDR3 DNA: TGTGCCACCAGCTTCCAATTACGGACGGTTAGGGGTTATGGCTACACCTTC
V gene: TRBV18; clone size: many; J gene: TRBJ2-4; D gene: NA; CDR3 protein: CASSSSNAKNIQYF; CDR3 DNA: TGTGCCAGCTCTAGCTCAAACGCCAAAAACATTCAGTACTTC
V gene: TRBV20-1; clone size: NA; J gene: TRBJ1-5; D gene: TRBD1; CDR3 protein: CSASSGTGDQPQHF; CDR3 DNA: TGCAGTGCTTCCTCCGGGACAGGGGATCAGCCCCAGCATTTT
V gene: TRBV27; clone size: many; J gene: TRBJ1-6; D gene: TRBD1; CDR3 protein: CASSLQRGGGSSYNSPLHF; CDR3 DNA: TGTGCCAGCAGTTTACAAAGAGGGGGCGGGAGCTCCTATAATTCACCCCTCCACTTT
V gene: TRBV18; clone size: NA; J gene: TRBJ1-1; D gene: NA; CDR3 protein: CVSSPGGRITEAFF; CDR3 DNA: TGTGTCAGCTCACCGGGGGGGCGGATAACTGAAGCTTTCTTT
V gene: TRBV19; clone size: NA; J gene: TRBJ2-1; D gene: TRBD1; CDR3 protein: CASSIGQGAYNEQFF; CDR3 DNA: TGTGCCAGTAGTATCGGTCAGGGGGCGTACAATGAGCAGTTCTTC
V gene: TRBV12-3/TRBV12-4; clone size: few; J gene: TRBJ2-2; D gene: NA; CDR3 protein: CASSLRAVGGELFF; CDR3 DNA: TGTGCCAGCAGTTTAAGGGCTGTCGGCGGGGAGCTGTTTTTT
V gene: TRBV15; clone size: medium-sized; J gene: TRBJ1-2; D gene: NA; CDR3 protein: CATSRDGNYGYTF; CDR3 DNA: TGTGCCACCAGCAGGGACGGGAACTATGGCTACACCTTC
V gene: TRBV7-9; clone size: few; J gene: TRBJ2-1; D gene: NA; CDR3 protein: CASSLGGGRDNEQFF; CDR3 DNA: TGTGCCAGCAGCTTAGGGGGGGGCCGGGACAATGAGCAGTTCTTC
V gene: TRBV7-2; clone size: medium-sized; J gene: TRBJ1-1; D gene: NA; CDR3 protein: CASSPPVGINTEAFF; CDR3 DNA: TGTGCCAGCAGCCCCCCTGTTGGAATTAACACTGAAGCTTTCTTT
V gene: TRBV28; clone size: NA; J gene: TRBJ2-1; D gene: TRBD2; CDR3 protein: CASTQLAASTDNEQFF; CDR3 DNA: TGTGCCAGCACCCAACTAGCGGCCTCGACCGACAATGAGCAGTTCTTC
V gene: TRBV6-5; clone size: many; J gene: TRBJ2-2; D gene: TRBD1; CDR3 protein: CATGGLNTGELFF; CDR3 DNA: TGTGCCACAGGGGGCCTTAACACCGGGGAGCTGTTTTTT
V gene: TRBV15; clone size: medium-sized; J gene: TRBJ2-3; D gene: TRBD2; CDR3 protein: CATSRDSGGWGTDTQYF; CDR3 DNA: TGTGCCACCAGCAGAGATTCGGGGGGTTGGGGCACAGATACGCAGTATTTT
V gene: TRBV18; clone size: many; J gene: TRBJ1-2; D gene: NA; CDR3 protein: CASSPPRRTNYGYTF; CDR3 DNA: TGTGCCAGCTCACCCCCCAGGAGGACAAACTATGGCTACACCTTC
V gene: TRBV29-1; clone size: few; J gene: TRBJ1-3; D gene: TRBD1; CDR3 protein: CSVEDLKGANGNTIYF; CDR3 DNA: TGCAGCGTTGAAGATTTGAAGGGGGCGAATGGAAACACCATATATTTT
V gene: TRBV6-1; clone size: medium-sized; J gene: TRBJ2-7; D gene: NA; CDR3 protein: CASMPGPGPYEQYF; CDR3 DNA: TGTGCCAGCATGCCGGGACCCGGCCCCTACGAGCAGTACTTC
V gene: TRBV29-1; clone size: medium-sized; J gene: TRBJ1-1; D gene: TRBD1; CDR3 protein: CSVRETGGNTEAFF; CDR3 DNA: TGCAGCGTGAGGGAGACAGGGGGCAACACTGAAGCTTTCTTT
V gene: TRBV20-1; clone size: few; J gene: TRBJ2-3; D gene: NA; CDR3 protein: CSARMGGGGDTQYF; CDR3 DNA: TGCAGTGCTAGGATGGGAGGAGGGGGAGATACGCAGTATTTT
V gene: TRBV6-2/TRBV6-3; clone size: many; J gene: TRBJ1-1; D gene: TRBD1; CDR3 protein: CASSRDRGYGNTEAFF; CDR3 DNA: TGTGCCAGCAGTCGGGACAGGGGCTATGGGAACACTGAAGCTTTCTTT
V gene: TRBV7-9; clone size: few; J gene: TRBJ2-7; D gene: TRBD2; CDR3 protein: CASRRTSGPTEQYF; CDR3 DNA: TGTGCCAGCAGGCGGACTAGCGGGCCAACCGAGCAGTACTTC
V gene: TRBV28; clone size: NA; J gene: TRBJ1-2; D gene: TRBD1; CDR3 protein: CASSSPPGTGSSYGYTF; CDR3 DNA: TGTGCCAGCAGTTCCCCTCCCGGGACAGGGTCGAGCTATGGCTACACCTTC
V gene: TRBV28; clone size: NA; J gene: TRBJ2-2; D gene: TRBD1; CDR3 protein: CASRRGPNTGELFF; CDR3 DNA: TGTGCCAGCAGGAGGGGGCCGAACACCGGGGAGCTGTTTTTT
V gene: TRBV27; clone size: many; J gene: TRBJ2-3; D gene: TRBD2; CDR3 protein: CASSPWTSGREDTQYF; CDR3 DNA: TGTGCCAGCAGTCCCTGGACTAGCGGGAGGGAAGATACGCAGTATTTT
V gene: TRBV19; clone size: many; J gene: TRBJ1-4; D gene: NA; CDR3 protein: CASSMGDKTREKLFF; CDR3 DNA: TGTGCCAGTAGTATGGGGGACAAAACGAGGGAGAAACTGTTTTTT
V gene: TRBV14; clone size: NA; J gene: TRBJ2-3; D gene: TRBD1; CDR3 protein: CASSQRQGADTQYF; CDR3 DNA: TGTGCCAGCAGCCAAAGACAGGGGGCAGATACGCAGTATTTT
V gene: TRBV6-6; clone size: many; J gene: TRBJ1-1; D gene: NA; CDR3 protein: CASSLLRDTEAFF; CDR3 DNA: TGTGCCAGCAGCCTCCTCAGGGACACTGAAGCTTTCTTT
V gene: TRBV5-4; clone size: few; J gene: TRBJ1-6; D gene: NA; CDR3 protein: CASSLVIGGAFKPLHF; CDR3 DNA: TGTGCCAGCAGCTTGGTTATCGGGGGAGCGTTTAAACCCCTCCACTTT
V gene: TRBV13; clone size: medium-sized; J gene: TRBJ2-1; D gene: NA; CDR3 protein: CASKRPAYNEQFF; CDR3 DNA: TGTGCCAGCAAGCGGCCGGCCTACAATGAGCAGTTCTTC
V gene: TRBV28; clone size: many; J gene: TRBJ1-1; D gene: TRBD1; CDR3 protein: CASKRGRVTEAFF; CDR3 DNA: TGTGCCTCAAAGAGGGGGCGGGTCACTGAAGCTTTCTTT
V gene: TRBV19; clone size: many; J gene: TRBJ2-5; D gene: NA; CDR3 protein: CASSFQGGTETQYF; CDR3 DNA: TGTGCCAGTAGTTTCCAGGGGGGTACGGAGACCCAGTACTTC
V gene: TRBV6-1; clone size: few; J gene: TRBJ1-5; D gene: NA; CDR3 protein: CASSEKQVQPQHF; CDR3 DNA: TGTGCCAGCAGTGAAAAGCAGGTTCAGCCCCAGCATTTT
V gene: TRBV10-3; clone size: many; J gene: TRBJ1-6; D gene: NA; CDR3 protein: CAISESAGKGSPLHF; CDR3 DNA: TGTGCCATCAGTGAGTCGGCAGGGAAAGGTTCACCCCTCCACTTT
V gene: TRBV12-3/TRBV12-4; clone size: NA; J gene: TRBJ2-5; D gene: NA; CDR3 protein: CASSWDKYQETQYF; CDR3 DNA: TGTGCCAGCAGTTGGGACAAGTACCAAGAGACCCAGTACTTC
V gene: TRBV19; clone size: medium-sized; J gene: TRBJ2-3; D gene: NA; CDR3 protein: CASSPAGPTDTQYF; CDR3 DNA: TGTGCCAGTAGTCCCGCGGGTCCGACAGATACGCAGTATTTT
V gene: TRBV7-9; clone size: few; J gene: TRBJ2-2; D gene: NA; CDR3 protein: CASSLGSSTGELFF; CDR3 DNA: TGTGCCAGCAGCTTAGGGAGTTCCACCGGGGAGCTGTTTTTT
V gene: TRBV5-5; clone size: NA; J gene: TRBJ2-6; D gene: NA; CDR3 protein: CASSLADRSGANVLTF; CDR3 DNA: TGTGCCAGCAGCTTGGCAGATCGCTCTGGGGCCAACGTCCTGACTTTC
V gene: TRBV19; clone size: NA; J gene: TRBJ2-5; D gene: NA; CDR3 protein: CASSTDHGGETQYF; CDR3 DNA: TGTGCCAGTAGTACGGACCATGGGGGGGAGACCCAGTACTTC
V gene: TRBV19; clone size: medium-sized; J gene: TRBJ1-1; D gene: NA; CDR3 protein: CASSIRGTNTEAFF; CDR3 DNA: TGTGCCAGTAGTATAAGGGGGACGAACACTGAAGCTTTCTTT
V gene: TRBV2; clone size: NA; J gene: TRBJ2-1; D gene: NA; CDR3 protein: CASSQARVPFF; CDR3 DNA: TGTGCCAGCAGCCAAGCTCGGGTCCCGTTCTTC
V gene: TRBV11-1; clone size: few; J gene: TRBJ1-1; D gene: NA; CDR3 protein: CASSLWSTEAFF; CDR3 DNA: TGTGCCAGCAGCTTATGGTCCACTGAAGCTTTCTTT
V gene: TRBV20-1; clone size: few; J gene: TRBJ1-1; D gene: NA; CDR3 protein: CSARATPNTEAFF; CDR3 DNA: TGCAGTGCTAGAGCCACCCCGAACACTGAAGCTTTCTTT
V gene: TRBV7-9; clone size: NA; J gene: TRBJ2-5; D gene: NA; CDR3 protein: CASTAGETQYF; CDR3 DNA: TGTGCCAGCACTGCCGGGGAGACCCAGTACTTC
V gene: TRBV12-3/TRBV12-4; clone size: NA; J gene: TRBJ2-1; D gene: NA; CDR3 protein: CASRKQLDGSLYNEQFF; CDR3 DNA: TGTGCCAGCAGAAAACAACTGGACGGTTCCCTTTACAATGAGCAGTTCTTC
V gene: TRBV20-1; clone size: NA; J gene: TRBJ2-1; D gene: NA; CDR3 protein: CSATGLRGYNEQFF; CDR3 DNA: TGCAGTGCTACAGGGCTACGCGGGTACAATGAGCAGTTCTTC
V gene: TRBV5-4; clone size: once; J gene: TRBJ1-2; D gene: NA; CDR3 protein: CGSSPRNTANYGYTF; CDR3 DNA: TGTGGCAGCAGCCCCCGCAACACGGCTAACTATGGCTACACCTTC
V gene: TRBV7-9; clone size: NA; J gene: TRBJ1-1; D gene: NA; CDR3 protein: CASSFGLEAFF; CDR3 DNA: TGTGCCAGCAGCTTCGGACTGGAAGCTTTCTTT
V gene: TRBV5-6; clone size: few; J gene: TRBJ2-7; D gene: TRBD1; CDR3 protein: CASSSGQLFYEQYF; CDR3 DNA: TGTGCCAGCAGCTCGGGACAGCTCTTCTACGAGCAGTACTTC
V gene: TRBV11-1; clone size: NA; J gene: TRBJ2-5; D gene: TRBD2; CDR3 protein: CASSLTPSGGWKETQYF; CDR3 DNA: TGTGCCAGCAGCTTAACGCCTAGCGGGGGATGGAAAGAGACCCAGTACTTC
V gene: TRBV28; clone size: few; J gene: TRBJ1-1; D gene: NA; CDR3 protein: CATAGPWTTEAFF; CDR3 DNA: TGTGCCACCGCCGGACCATGGACCACTGAAGCTTTCTTT
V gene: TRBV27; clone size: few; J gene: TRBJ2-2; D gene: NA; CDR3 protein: CASISSPTGELFF; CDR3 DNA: TGTGCCAGCATCTCTAGTCCCACCGGGGAGCTGTTTTTT
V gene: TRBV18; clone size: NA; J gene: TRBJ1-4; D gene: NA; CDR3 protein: CASSPSLTNEKLFF; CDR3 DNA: TGTGCCAGCTCCCCTTCTTTAACTAATGAAAAACTGTTTTTT
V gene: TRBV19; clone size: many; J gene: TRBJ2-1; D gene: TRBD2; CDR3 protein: CASSIGLERANEQFF; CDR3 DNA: TGTGCCAGTAGTATCGGACTAGAGCGAGCCAATGAGCAGTTCTTC
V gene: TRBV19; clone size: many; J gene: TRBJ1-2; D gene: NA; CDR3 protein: CASSIKEGRFYGYTF; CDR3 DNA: TGTGCCAGTAGTATAAAGGAGGGTCGTTTTTATGGCTACACCTTC